This TCR beta chain appears in the sequencing data of a study of PD-L1 blockade in urothelial cancer. Study-level information: Of some 28 patients, around 25 were males with bladder-origin urothelial cancer. Blood analysis was done at 3 weeks (second dose) and 6 weeks after treatment began.

In its sample, this clone was seen once. This CDR3 is 16 amino acids long. The germline gives CDR1 LGHNA, CDR2 YSLEER. V was shortened by 3 bases and J by 7 bases, with 19 bases between the two germline ends. The repertoire was sequenced with immunoSEQ multiplex PCR; TCRdb's copy has only in-frame clones and lacks some. The table includes about 120,000 clones, roughly 89% detected once. This sample's time point: peripheral blood 6 weeks after treatment start. Sample contribution per patient ranged from 1 to 8, covering pretreatment and on-treatment. The source is a man aged 55 to 70 with urothelial cancer. The material sequenced was PBMCs, taken around atezolizumab (anti-PD-L1) treatment. The chain is built from TRBV4-3 and TRBJ2-1; tentatively, D is TRBD1 (5 bases). The CDR3, as DNA: TGCGCCAGCAGCCACGATACGGGCCCAGGGTCGAATGAGCAGTTCTTC. Protein sequence: CASSHDTGPGSNEQFF.